Below, one TCR beta chain is given with its context. Germline V lookup: CDR1 LNHNV, CDR2 YYDKDF (reference sequence). The CDR3 length is 14 residues. Trimming removed 3 bases from V and 1 base from J, with 10 bases in between. Study processing details: Quantification of nucleated cells was approximated via reference gene primer amplification. Produced via immunoSEQ multiplex PCR; TCRdb's table is partial and in-frame only. The V and J calls and clone size are taken from that table; D and trimming were inferred from the DNA. This sample carries a few hundred thousand clones, around 86% of them seen once, and the ten largest clones take about 12%. The data are from a study of blood T cell repertoires in COVID-19. Study details: Spain, Italy and the United States supplied samples that represented acute and convalescent COVID-19. In each case, the material was cDNA or gDNA derived from T cells, B-cell-depleted T cells, or PBMCs.

The gene calls are TRBV15 and TRBJ2-7, with a tentative D call TRBD1 (7 bases). This receptor was obtained from an elderly man with acute or convalescent COVID-19. The source material was peripheral blood. Written as DNA, the CDR3 is TGTGCCACCAGCAGGGGGGGACAGTCCTACGAGCAGTACTTC. Protein sequence: CATSRGGQSYEQYF. Based on the CDR3 plus reference TRBV15 and TRBJ2-7, the full variable domain is DAMVIQNPRYQVTQFGKPVTLSCSQTLNHNVMYWYQQKSSQAPKLLFHYYDKDFNNEADTPDNFQSRRPNTSFCFLDIRSPGLGDTAMYLCATSRGGQSYEQYFGPGTRLTVT.